Below, one TCR beta chain is given with its context. Its antigen is unknown. CDR3 size: 13 residues. V lost 6 bases and J lost 1, with 6 bases in between. CDR1 and CDR2 (germline): KGHSH, LQKENI. The data derive from a study of T cell responses to AZD1222 COVID-19 vaccine. Findings and caveats of the study: Most donors were white British, females outnumbered males, and clonal diversity was possibly underestimated. Dominant CD4 TCR responses targeted spike regions 160-218 and 743-854. Researchers took repertoire samples only after the peak T cell response had come.

Method: immunoSEQ multiplex PCR; TCRdb's copy keeps in-frame clones and lacks some. The sample contains about 270,000 clones, around 92% of which appear only once. This chain links TRBV18 with TRBJ2-2; D remains unclear. This receptor was obtained from an adult who received the AZD1222 COVID-19 vaccine. Sample: peripheral blood, taken 28 days after the second AZD1222 dose. The CDR3 protein is CASSYLNTGELFF. The CDR3 bases are TGTGCCAGCTCGTACCTGAACACCGGGGAGCTGTTTTTT.